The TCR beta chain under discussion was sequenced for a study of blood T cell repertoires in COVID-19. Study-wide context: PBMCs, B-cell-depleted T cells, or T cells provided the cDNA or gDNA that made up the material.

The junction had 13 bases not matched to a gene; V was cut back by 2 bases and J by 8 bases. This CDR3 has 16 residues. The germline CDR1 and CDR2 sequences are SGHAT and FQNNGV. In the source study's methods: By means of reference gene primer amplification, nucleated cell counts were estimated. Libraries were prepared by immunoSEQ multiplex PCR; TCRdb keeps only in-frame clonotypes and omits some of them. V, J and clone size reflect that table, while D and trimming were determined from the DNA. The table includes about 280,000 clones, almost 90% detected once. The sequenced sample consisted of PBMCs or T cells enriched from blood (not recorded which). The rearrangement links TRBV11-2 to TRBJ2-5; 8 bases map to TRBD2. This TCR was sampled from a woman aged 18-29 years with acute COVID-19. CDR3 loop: CASSLTSGLQLETQYF. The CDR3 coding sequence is TGTGCCAGCAGCTTAACTAGCGGACTCCAGTTAGAAACCCAGTACTTC.